This T cell receptor (beta chain) stems from a study of CD8+ T cells in alopecia areata. The overall study: Treated patients were given 5 to 10 mg oral tofacitinib twice daily. Dosing spanned 6 to 18 months on tofacitinib, then 6 months off drug.

PBMCs, the starting material, were the source of sorted CD4+ and CD8+ T cells. The study's findings and limits: In patients, TCRs were shared less clearly than in mice, and HLA may possibly be involved.

TCR sequencing used cDNA made by reverse transcription of extracted RNA. The method was immunoSEQ multiplex PCR; TCRdb's version includes in-frame clones alone and lacks a portion of them. Found here are about 150,000 clones, about 60% of them singletons; the top ten hold 5% to 7.5%. V shed 0 bases and J 6 bases; nucleotides not matched to a gene: 6. The CDR3 sequence is 15 residues long. CDR1 is SGDLS, CDR2 YYNGEE, per germline. In the case of this clone: Its matching antigen is unknown.

The chain links TRBV9 to TRBJ2-5; 9 bases agree with TRBD2. The source material was CD4+ T cells sorted from blood, sampled at week 0. This clonotype was obtained from a human donor with alopecia areata. CDR3 nucleotide sequence: TGTGCCAGCAGCGTAGAAGCGGGGGGCGGACAGACCCAGTACTTC. Encoded protein: CASSVEAGGGQTQYF.